A selection of T cell receptor beta chains follows, all from one sample in a study of blood T cell repertoires in COVID-19. Here immunoSEQ multiplex PCR was the method, and the copy in TCRdb shows in-frame clones only, minus some. The sample records under 250,000 clones, about nine tenths being singletons. Sequences were obtained from peripheral blood. The receptors originated from a woman in her sixties who had recovered from COVID-19. CDR3s include the opening cysteine and the closing phenylalanine or tryptophan. Each record gives: V gene, D gene, J gene, clone size, CDR3 protein, CDR3 DNA. D genes are given only for firm matches. Clone size is stated in some rows and not others, as once, few, many or a class when expanded.

>TRBV28|NA|TRBJ2-3|NA
CASRSGGTDTQYF
TGTGCCAGCAGAAGCGGTGGCACAGATACGCAGTATTTT
>TRBV9|TRBD1|TRBJ1-2|NA
CASSADRTGKGYGYTF
TGTGCCAGCAGCGCGGACAGGACGGGAAAGGGGTATGGCTACACCTTC
>TRBV24-1|NA|TRBJ1-1|once
CATSDLQGFDDTEAFF
TGTGCCACCAGTGACCTGCAGGGTTTTGACGATACTGAAGCTTTCTTT
>TRBV19|NA|TRBJ1-2|NA
CASSVSPRVSLNGYTF
TGTGCCAGTAGTGTCTCTCCCAGGGTCTCTTTGAATGGCTACACCTTC
>TRBV6-6|NA|TRBJ1-4|NA
CASSYGRTREKLFF
TGTGCCAGCAGCTATGGGAGGACGAGGGAAAAACTGTTTTTT
>TRBV29-1|NA|TRBJ1-1|NA
CSVDTGTSTEAFF
TGCAGCGTCGATACAGGGACGAGCACTGAAGCTTTCTTT
>TRBV19|TRBD1|TRBJ1-2|NA
CAGRDRSYGYTF
TGTGCCGGTCGGGACAGGTCCTATGGCTACACCTTC
>TRBV28|NA|TRBJ2-3|NA
CASKVSDVGTDTQYF
TGTGCCAGCAAGGTCTCCGACGTCGGGACAGATACGCAGTATTTT
>TRBV24-1|TRBD2|TRBJ2-3|NA
CATSDSLGLAVSTDTQYF
TGTGCCACCAGTGATTCCCTAGGACTAGCGGTTAGCACAGATACGCAGTATTTT
>TRBV9|TRBD2|TRBJ2-2|NA
CASSVARGGNTGELFF
TGTGCCAGCAGCGTAGCCCGGGGGGGGAACACCGGGGAGCTGTTTTTT
>TRBV5-5|NA|TRBJ1-5|NA
CASSPGTISTYSNQPQHF
TGTGCCAGCAGCCCAGGGACAATCAGCACTTATAGCAATCAGCCCCAGCATTTT
>TRBV27|NA|TRBJ2-2|NA
CASSLSVRDTGELFF
TGTGCCAGCAGTTTATCCGTACGCGACACCGGGGAGCTGTTTTTT
>TRBV20-1|TRBD2|TRBJ2-3|NA
CSASTLFSGGTDTQYF
TGCAGTGCTAGTACTCTCTTCAGCGGGGGGACAGATACGCAGTATTTT
>TRBV5-1|TRBD1|TRBJ1-6|NA
CASSLGTGINSPLHF
TGCGCCAGCAGCTTAGGGACAGGGATTAATTCACCCCTCCACTTT
>TRBV24-1|NA|TRBJ1-5|NA
CATSDPRGGSQPQHF
TGTGCCACCAGTGATCCCCGAGGGGGTAGCCAGCCCCAGCATTTT
>TRBV19|NA|TRBJ1-3|NA
CASTPSVTGNTIYF
TGTGCCAGTACCCCGTCAGTGACTGGAAACACCATATATTTT
>TRBV28|NA|TRBJ1-5|NA
CASSLGLGNQPQHF
TGTGCCAGCAGTTTAGGGCTCGGCAATCAGCCCCAGCATTTT
>TRBV6-4|TRBD2|TRBJ2-1|NA
CASSDSVRELVF
TGTGCCAGCAGTGACTCAGTGCGGGAGTTGGTCTTC
>TRBV6-2/TRBV6-3|TRBD1|TRBJ1-2|NA
CASSGTAYGYTF
TGTGCCAGCAGCGGGACAGCCTATGGCTACACCTTC
>TRBV6-7|NA|TRBJ2-1|NA
CASSYGRGNEQFF
TGTGCCAGCAGTTATGGCCGAGGGAATGAGCAGTTCTTC
>TRBV27|NA|TRBJ2-7|many
CASSKGLIYEQYF
TGTGCCAGCAGTAAGGGACTGATATACGAGCAGTACTTC
>TRBV29-1|NA|TRBJ1-2|NA
CSVEGVKFNYGYTF
TGCAGCGTTGAAGGTGTAAAATTTAACTATGGCTACACCTTC
>TRBV9|TRBD2|TRBJ2-7|NA
CASSRLAGDFTVQYF
TGTGCCAGCAGCCGACTAGCGGGGGATTTTACGGTTCAGTACTTC
>TRBV13|TRBD1|TRBJ1-3|NA
CASSSETGTGNTIYF
TGTGCCAGCAGCTCAGAGACAGGGACTGGAAACACCATATATTTT
>TRBV7-3|NA|TRBJ2-3|NA
CASSLRTITDTQYF
TGTGCCAGCAGCTTAAGGACTATCACAGATACGCAGTATTTT
>TRBV2|TRBD1|TRBJ2-5|NA
CASRIRDSLEETQYF
TGTGCCAGCAGGATCAGGGACAGCCTAGAAGAGACCCAGTACTTC
>TRBV18|NA|TRBJ2-5|NA
CASSPGTQETQYF
TGTGCCAGCTCACCTGGGACACAAGAGACCCAGTACTTC
>TRBV9|TRBD1|TRBJ1-4|once
CASSEGKGQGLYGEKLFF
TGTGCCAGCAGCGAGGGGAAGGGACAGGGTCTATACGGCGAAAAACTGTTTTTT